The T cell receptor beta chain described here comes from a study of T cell repertoires in cytomegalovirus infection. MiXCR was run by TCRdb on the reads, yielding one entry per CDR3 protein. The sample lists 200,000 to 250,000 distinct CDR3 sequences, approximately 22% occurring once. Trimming left V 2 bases short and J 10 bases short, with 12 bases between. Germline V CDR1 and CDR2: ENHRY, SYGVKD. This CDR3 has 13 residues. The material sequenced was CD8+ T cells from PBMCs. The rearrangement links TRBV10-3 to TRBJ2-1; D is unresolved. This receptor was taken from a human donor in good health (CMV status not recorded). Some clones in this sample may be carry-over from other donors' samples. CDR3 loop: CAISEGLNGEQFF. The CDR3 DNA reads as TGTGCCATCAGTGAGGGGCTCAACGGGGAGCAGTTCTTC.